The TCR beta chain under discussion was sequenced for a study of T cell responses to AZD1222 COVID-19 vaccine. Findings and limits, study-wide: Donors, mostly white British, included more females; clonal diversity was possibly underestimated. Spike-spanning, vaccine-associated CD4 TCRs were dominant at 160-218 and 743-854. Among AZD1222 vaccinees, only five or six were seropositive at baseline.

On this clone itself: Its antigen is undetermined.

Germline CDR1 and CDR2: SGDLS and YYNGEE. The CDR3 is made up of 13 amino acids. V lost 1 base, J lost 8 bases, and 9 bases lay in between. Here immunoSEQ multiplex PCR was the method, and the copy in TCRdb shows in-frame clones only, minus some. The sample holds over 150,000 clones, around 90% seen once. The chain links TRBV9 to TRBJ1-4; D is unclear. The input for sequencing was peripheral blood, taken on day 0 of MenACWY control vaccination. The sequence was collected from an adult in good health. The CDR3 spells CASSVTAEEKLFF. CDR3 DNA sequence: TGTGCCAGCAGCGTAACAGCGGAAGAAAAACTGTTTTTT. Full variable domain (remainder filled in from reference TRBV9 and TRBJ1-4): DSGVTQTPKHLITATGQRVTLRCSPRSGDLSVYWYQQSLDQGLQFLIQYYNGEERAKGNILERFSAQQFPDLHSELNLSSLELGDSALYFCASSVTAEEKLFFGSGTQLSVL.